This T cell receptor beta chain comes out of a study of T cells expressing NK-cell markers. Germline CDR1 MNHEY, CDR2 SVGEGT. The CDR3 runs to 14 residues. TCRdb re-called the 5' RACE reads; one entry per CDR3 protein, DNA not given. The sample has some 110,000 distinct CDR3 sequences. V usage is TRBV6-2 or TRBV6-3 and J usage is TRBJ2-3. The sequenced material came from blood T cells: a sorted CD56 or NKG2C T cell subset, CD4+ or CD8+ T cells, or bulk PBMC T cells (not recorded which). The sequence was obtained from a woman between 18 and 70 years old in good health. The CDR3 spells CASSYSFRTDTQYF.